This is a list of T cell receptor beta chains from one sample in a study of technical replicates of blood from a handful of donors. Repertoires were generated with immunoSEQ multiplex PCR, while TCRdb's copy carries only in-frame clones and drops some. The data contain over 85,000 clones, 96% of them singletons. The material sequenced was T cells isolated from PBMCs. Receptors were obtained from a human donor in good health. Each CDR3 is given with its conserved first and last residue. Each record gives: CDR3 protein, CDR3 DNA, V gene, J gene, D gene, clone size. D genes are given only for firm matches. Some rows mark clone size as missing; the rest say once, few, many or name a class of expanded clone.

CDR3 protein: CASSTGTGTGQPQHF
CDR3 DNA: TGTGCCAGCAGCACCGGGACAGGGACGGGTCAGCCCCAGCATTTT
V gene: TRBV6-5
J gene: TRBJ1-5
D gene: TRBD1
clone size: -

CDR3 protein: CAISLDNQREQYF
CDR3 DNA: TGTGCCATCAGTCTGGACAACCAGCGCGAGCAGTACTTC
V gene: TRBV10-3
J gene: TRBJ2-7
D gene: -
clone size: -

CDR3 protein: CASSISDRGHEQYF
CDR3 DNA: TGTGCCAGTAGTATCTCCGACAGGGGCCACGAGCAGTACTTC
V gene: TRBV19
J gene: TRBJ2-7
D gene: TRBD1
clone size: -

CDR3 protein: CASSLGSGANYGYTF
CDR3 DNA: TGTGCCAGCAGCTTAGGAAGTGGAGCTAACTATGGCTACACCTTC
V gene: TRBV7-9
J gene: TRBJ1-2
D gene: -
clone size: -

CDR3 protein: CASSLGYYEQYF
CDR3 DNA: TGTGCCAGCAGCTTAGGCTACTACGAGCAGTACTTC
V gene: TRBV11-2
J gene: TRBJ2-7
D gene: -
clone size: -

CDR3 protein: CAISEGRETDTQYF
CDR3 DNA: TGTGCCATCAGTGAGGGCAGGGAAACAGATACGCAGTATTTT
V gene: TRBV10-3
J gene: TRBJ2-3
D gene: -
clone size: -

CDR3 protein: CASSLGIDSFYEQYF
CDR3 DNA: TGTGCCAGCAGCTTGGGAATAGACAGTTTCTACGAGCAGTACTTC
V gene: TRBV11-1
J gene: TRBJ2-7
D gene: -
clone size: -

CDR3 protein: CASSWLAYEQYF
CDR3 DNA: TGTGCCAGCAGTTGGCTAGCCTACGAGCAGTACTTC
V gene: TRBV2
J gene: TRBJ2-7
D gene: -
clone size: once

CDR3 protein: CASSLAAGGDTDTQYF
CDR3 DNA: TGCGCCAGCAGCTTGGCGGCGGGAGGGGACACAGATACGCAGTATTTT
V gene: TRBV5-1
J gene: TRBJ2-3
D gene: TRBD2
clone size: once

CDR3 protein: CASSVELYNEQFF
CDR3 DNA: TGTGCCAGCAGCGTAGAACTATACAATGAGCAGTTCTTC
V gene: TRBV9
J gene: TRBJ2-1
D gene: -
clone size: once

CDR3 protein: CASSPTSGRTPYEQYF
CDR3 DNA: TGTGCCAGCAGCCCTACTAGCGGTCGAACACCCTACGAGCAGTACTTC
V gene: TRBV14
J gene: TRBJ2-7
D gene: TRBD2
clone size: -

CDR3 protein: CASSMSQGSYHEQYF
CDR3 DNA: TGTGCCAGTAGTATGAGCCAGGGATCGTATCACGAGCAGTACTTC
V gene: TRBV19
J gene: TRBJ2-7
D gene: -
clone size: -

CDR3 protein: CATSTVNSNQPQHF
CDR3 DNA: TGTGCCACCAGCACGGTCAATAGCAATCAGCCCCAGCATTTT
V gene: TRBV15
J gene: TRBJ1-5
D gene: -
clone size: -

CDR3 protein: CASSFSGTDTQYF
CDR3 DNA: TGTGCCAGCAGTTTTAGCGGGACCGATACGCAGTATTTT
V gene: TRBV27
J gene: TRBJ2-3
D gene: TRBD2
clone size: -

CDR3 protein: CASSIDYRANTEAFF
CDR3 DNA: TGTGCCAGTAGTATAGACTACAGGGCGAACACTGAAGCTTTCTTT
V gene: TRBV19
J gene: TRBJ1-1
D gene: -
clone size: -

CDR3 protein: CASSLGELYEQYF
CDR3 DNA: TGTGCCAGCAGCTTAGGGGAGCTCTACGAGCAGTACTTC
V gene: TRBV7-3
J gene: TRBJ2-7
D gene: -
clone size: -

CDR3 protein: CASTKLAGGSKRNEQFF
CDR3 DNA: TGTGCCAGCACCAAACTAGCGGGAGGATCTAAGAGGAATGAGCAGTTCTTC
V gene: TRBV27
J gene: TRBJ2-1
D gene: TRBD2
clone size: once

CDR3 protein: CASKLRGTTDEQFF
CDR3 DNA: TGTGCCAGCAAGTTGCGGGGAACTACAGATGAGCAGTTCTTC
V gene: TRBV25-1
J gene: TRBJ2-1
D gene: -
clone size: -

CDR3 protein: CASSQVTAGAYEQYF
CDR3 DNA: TGTGCCAGCAGCCAAGTAACAGCGGGAGCCTACGAGCAGTACTTC
V gene: TRBV4-2
J gene: TRBJ2-7
D gene: TRBD2
clone size: -

CDR3 protein: CASSEIGGNTEAFF
CDR3 DNA: TGTGCCAGCAGTGAAATCGGGGGGAACACTGAAGCTTTCTTT
V gene: TRBV2
J gene: TRBJ1-1
D gene: -
clone size: -

CDR3 protein: CAHGYRPQEQFF
CDR3 DNA: TGTGCCCATGGGTACAGGCCTCAGGAGCAGTTCTTC
V gene: TRBV30
J gene: TRBJ2-1
D gene: -
clone size: -

CDR3 protein: CASSVFPQYSNEQFF
CDR3 DNA: TGTGCCAGCAGCGTATTCCCCCAATACTCCAATGAGCAGTTCTTC
V gene: TRBV9
J gene: TRBJ2-1
D gene: -
clone size: -

CDR3 protein: CASSLAGGETQYF
CDR3 DNA: TGTGCCAGCAGTTTAGCAGGGGGGGAGACCCAGTACTTC
V gene: TRBV27
J gene: TRBJ2-5
D gene: -
clone size: -

CDR3 protein: CASRTYQDREYNEQFF
CDR3 DNA: TGTGCCAGCAGGACATATCAGGACAGGGAATACAATGAGCAGTTCTTC
V gene: TRBV28
J gene: TRBJ2-1
D gene: TRBD1
clone size: once

CDR3 protein: CASSPRAGDLSYEQYF
CDR3 DNA: TGTGCCAGCAGCCCCAGGGCGGGGGACCTCTCCTACGAGCAGTACTTC
V gene: TRBV5-4
J gene: TRBJ2-7
D gene: TRBD2
clone size: -

CDR3 protein: CASSPNSNYGYTF
CDR3 DNA: TGCGCCAGCAGTCCCAATTCTAACTATGGCTACACCTTC
V gene: TRBV5-1
J gene: TRBJ1-2
D gene: -
clone size: -

CDR3 protein: CASSGGQASSYEQYF
CDR3 DNA: TGCGCCAGCAGCGGCGGACAGGCGAGCTCCTACGAGCAGTACTTC
V gene: TRBV5-1
J gene: TRBJ2-7
D gene: TRBD1
clone size: -

CDR3 protein: CASSQDGGVSYNEQFF
CDR3 DNA: TGCGCCAGCAGCCAAGACGGGGGAGTGTCCTACAATGAGCAGTTCTTC
V gene: TRBV4-3
J gene: TRBJ2-1
D gene: -
clone size: once

CDR3 protein: CASSKDSVYNEQFF
CDR3 DNA: TGTGCCAGCAGCAAGGACTCAGTTTATAATGAGCAGTTCTTC
V gene: TRBV27
J gene: TRBJ2-1
D gene: -
clone size: -

CDR3 protein: CASSRTGGLETQYF
CDR3 DNA: TGTGCCAGCAGCCGGACAGGGGGACTGGAGACCCAGTACTTC
V gene: TRBV5-4
J gene: TRBJ2-5
D gene: TRBD1
clone size: -

CDR3 protein: CASSEGPAGFISYEQYF
CDR3 DNA: TGTGCCAGCAGTGAAGGCCCAGCGGGATTCATATCCTACGAGCAGTACTTC
V gene: TRBV6-1
J gene: TRBJ2-7
D gene: TRBD2
clone size: -

CDR3 protein: CASSSRAGANVLTF
CDR3 DNA: TGTGCCAGCAGTTCCAGGGCTGGGGCCAACGTCCTGACTTTC
V gene: TRBV28
J gene: TRBJ2-6
D gene: -
clone size: -

CDR3 protein: CASSLTVGELFF
CDR3 DNA: TGTGCCAGCAGCTTGACTGTTGGGGAGCTGTTTTTT
V gene: TRBV5-6
J gene: TRBJ2-2
D gene: -
clone size: -

CDR3 protein: CASSLGSGGNDNEQFF
CDR3 DNA: TGTGCCAGCAGCCTAGGGAGCGGGGGGAATGACAATGAGCAGTTCTTC
V gene: TRBV7-9
J gene: TRBJ2-1
D gene: TRBD2
clone size: -

CDR3 protein: CASSYSGSGISYGYTF
CDR3 DNA: TGTGCCAGCAGTTACTCCGGGTCCGGAATCAGTTATGGCTACACCTTC
V gene: TRBV6-5
J gene: TRBJ1-2
D gene: -
clone size: -

CDR3 protein: CASWRLAALGNEQFF
CDR3 DNA: TGTGCCAGCTGGCGACTAGCGGCCCTGGGTAATGAGCAGTTCTTC
V gene: TRBV27
J gene: TRBJ2-1
D gene: TRBD2
clone size: -

CDR3 protein: CASSFSLSLNYGYTF
CDR3 DNA: TGTGCCAGCAGTTTTTCCCTCTCTCTTAACTATGGCTACACCTTC
V gene: TRBV6-5
J gene: TRBJ1-2
D gene: -
clone size: -

CDR3 protein: CASSLDNTYEQYF
CDR3 DNA: TGTGCCAGCTCACTGGACAACACCTACGAGCAGTACTTC
V gene: TRBV18
J gene: TRBJ2-7
D gene: -
clone size: -

CDR3 protein: CSVRLAGYEQYF
CDR3 DNA: TGCAGCGTACGACTAGCTGGCTACGAGCAGTACTTC
V gene: TRBV29-1
J gene: TRBJ2-7
D gene: TRBD2
clone size: -

CDR3 protein: CASSVHRDRAGDTIYF
CDR3 DNA: TGTGCCAGCAGCGTCCACCGGGACAGGGCGGGGGACACCATATATTTT
V gene: TRBV2
J gene: TRBJ1-3
D gene: TRBD1
clone size: -

CDR3 protein: CASNLDSDSGNTIYF
CDR3 DNA: TGTGCCAGCAATCTTGACAGCGACTCTGGAAACACCATATATTTT
V gene: TRBV9
J gene: TRBJ1-3
D gene: -
clone size: -

CDR3 protein: CASSLGQPQETQYF
CDR3 DNA: TGTGCCAGCAGTCTGGGACAGCCACAAGAGACCCAGTACTTC
V gene: TRBV25-1
J gene: TRBJ2-5
D gene: TRBD1
clone size: -

CDR3 protein: CASSQTRFSGASYEQYF
CDR3 DNA: TGTGCCAGCAGCCAGACAAGATTTAGCGGGGCCTCCTACGAGCAGTACTTC
V gene: TRBV13
J gene: TRBJ2-7
D gene: TRBD2
clone size: -

CDR3 protein: CASSVGGSGSRGETQYF
CDR3 DNA: TGTGCCAGCAGCGTAGGCGGTAGCGGGAGCAGAGGAGAGACCCAGTACTTC
V gene: TRBV9
J gene: TRBJ2-5
D gene: TRBD2
clone size: -

CDR3 protein: CSVEDILAGEGRTYNEQFF
CDR3 DNA: TGCAGCGTTGAAGATATACTAGCGGGAGAAGGCAGGACCTACAATGAGCAGTTCTTC
V gene: TRBV29-1
J gene: TRBJ2-1
D gene: TRBD2
clone size: -

CDR3 protein: CASSLLTSGSSGQFF
CDR3 DNA: TGTGCCAGCAGCTTGCTAACTAGCGGGAGTTCCGGGCAGTTCTTC
V gene: TRBV5-4
J gene: TRBJ2-1
D gene: TRBD2
clone size: -

CDR3 protein: CASTSGTGGLVRDNEQFF
CDR3 DNA: TGTGCCAGCACCTCCGGGACAGGGGGATTAGTAAGGGACAATGAGCAGTTCTTC
V gene: TRBV27
J gene: TRBJ2-1
D gene: TRBD1
clone size: -

CDR3 protein: CAWKNSGLNNEQFF
CDR3 DNA: TGTGCCTGGAAAAATAGCGGGCTCAATAATGAGCAGTTCTTC
V gene: TRBV30
J gene: TRBJ2-1
D gene: TRBD2
clone size: -

CDR3 protein: CASSEQGPDTQYF
CDR3 DNA: TGTGCCAGCAGTGAACAGGGTCCAGATACGCAGTATTTT
V gene: TRBV2
J gene: TRBJ2-3
D gene: -
clone size: -

CDR3 protein: CASSLDMGSGRGREQFF
CDR3 DNA: TGTGCCAGCAGCTTAGATATGGGGAGCGGGAGAGGACGAGAGCAGTTCTTC
V gene: TRBV11-2
J gene: TRBJ2-1
D gene: TRBD2
clone size: -

CDR3 protein: CAWSVRGFSGELFF
CDR3 DNA: TGTGCCTGGAGTGTACGAGGGTTTAGCGGGGAGCTGTTTTTT
V gene: TRBV30
J gene: TRBJ2-2
D gene: -
clone size: -